The sequence of this TCR beta chain was determined in a study of CD4 T cells in relation to SARS-CoV-2 and coronaviruses (dated by TCRdb to about 2021). Study-wide context: The full convalescent cohort of more than nine patients had a median age of approximately 35 years, ranging from about 20 to 80 years. Of the roughly twelve convalescent patients, 8 were male and 4 were female, and two of the subjects were Hispanic. Shared crossreactive spike epitopes were mapped to their HLA restriction using patient-derived lymphoblastoid cell lines. At the level of individual TCR clonotypes, the study measured memory CD4+ T cell crossreactivity between SARS-CoV-2 spike protein and common cold coronavirus spike proteins. The Adaptive Biotechnologies TCR-sequencing kit was used to sequence samples from a few pre-COVID donors and the naive versus memory experiments, while other data came from Illumina-based sequencing. For other donors in the study, expansion assays were sequenced with a different, Illumina-based TCR-beta assay.

CDR1 and CDR2 are drawn from the germline V gene (reference sequence): SEHNR, FQNEAQ. Relative to germline, V is missing 1 base and J is missing 4 bases, with 4 bases of the junction outside any gene match. Inclusive of the bounding cysteine and phenylalanine, the CDR3 is 15 residues long. Just the 45-base CDR3 DNA is kept, in frame starting at base 1. Uncultured naive and memory CD4+ T cell DNA received deep-resolution immunoSEQ TCR-beta sequencing. Per the authors' processing: Preprocessing removed nonproductive sequences and CDR3s not starting with C, not ending with F or W, or shorter than 7 amino acids. Cultured and uncultured naive and memory CD4+ repertoires were searched for CDR3s previously identified as spike- and CEF-reactive. CDR3 homology was quantified as pairwise Levenshtein distance, calculated with the stringdist R package after three terminal residues were trimmed from each end. This is the immuneACCESS table as TCRdb keeps it, with only in-frame sequences that have V and J called. A part of the clones is gone; compared with another copy, unresolved V genes explain less than half, and the rest is unexplained. For V, J and clone size, that table is used; D and trimming come from the DNA. For this sample the table gives about 37,000 clones, of which more than 75% were detected only once. 9.2% of the sample is taken by the ten largest.

Naive and memory CD4+ T cells were separated from cryopreserved PBMCs through CD4 enrichment, which was followed by EasySep naive CD4+ T cell enrichment. PBMCs were isolated from leukapheresis product or whole blood by Ficoll-Paque PLUS gradient centrifugation. The PBMCs went either fresh into the expansion assay or into cryopreservation at -140 degrees C. The QIAamp Micro DNA Kit was used to extract genomic DNA from the CD4+ T cells. This clone was detected only once. Its antigen remains undetermined. It has no much larger one-base neighbor in the sample; base qualities were not kept. Points the paper makes about the study in general: In 65% to 70% of donors, memory CD4+ clonotypes turned up that crossrecognized SARS-CoV-2 and at least one common cold coronavirus spike. Crossreactivity analysis was centred on spike protein, so crossreactivity against other viral proteins was not assessed. Compared with monoreactive clones, crossreactive clones had significantly weaker SARS-CoV-2-driven expansion, a result consistent with antigenic imprinting. Small numbers of patients and of tested TCRs limited the study. Naive versus memory sequencing indicated that memory recall responses, rather than primary responses primed during culture, are detected by the assay. Because no donor provided both pre-pandemic and post-infection samples, tracing the source of pre-existing responses was limited.

Here the chain combines TRBV7-9 and TRBJ1-3, and 7 bases in between align with TRBD1. This TCR derives from an adult with COVID-19. Source material: memory CD4+ T cells from PBMCs. The cell subset or site label of this sample denotes: memory (non-naive) CD4+ T cells. The CDR3 protein: CASSLVQGDGNTIYF. The sequenced DNA: TGTGCCAGCAGCTTAGTTCAGGGGGACGGAAACACCATATATTTT.